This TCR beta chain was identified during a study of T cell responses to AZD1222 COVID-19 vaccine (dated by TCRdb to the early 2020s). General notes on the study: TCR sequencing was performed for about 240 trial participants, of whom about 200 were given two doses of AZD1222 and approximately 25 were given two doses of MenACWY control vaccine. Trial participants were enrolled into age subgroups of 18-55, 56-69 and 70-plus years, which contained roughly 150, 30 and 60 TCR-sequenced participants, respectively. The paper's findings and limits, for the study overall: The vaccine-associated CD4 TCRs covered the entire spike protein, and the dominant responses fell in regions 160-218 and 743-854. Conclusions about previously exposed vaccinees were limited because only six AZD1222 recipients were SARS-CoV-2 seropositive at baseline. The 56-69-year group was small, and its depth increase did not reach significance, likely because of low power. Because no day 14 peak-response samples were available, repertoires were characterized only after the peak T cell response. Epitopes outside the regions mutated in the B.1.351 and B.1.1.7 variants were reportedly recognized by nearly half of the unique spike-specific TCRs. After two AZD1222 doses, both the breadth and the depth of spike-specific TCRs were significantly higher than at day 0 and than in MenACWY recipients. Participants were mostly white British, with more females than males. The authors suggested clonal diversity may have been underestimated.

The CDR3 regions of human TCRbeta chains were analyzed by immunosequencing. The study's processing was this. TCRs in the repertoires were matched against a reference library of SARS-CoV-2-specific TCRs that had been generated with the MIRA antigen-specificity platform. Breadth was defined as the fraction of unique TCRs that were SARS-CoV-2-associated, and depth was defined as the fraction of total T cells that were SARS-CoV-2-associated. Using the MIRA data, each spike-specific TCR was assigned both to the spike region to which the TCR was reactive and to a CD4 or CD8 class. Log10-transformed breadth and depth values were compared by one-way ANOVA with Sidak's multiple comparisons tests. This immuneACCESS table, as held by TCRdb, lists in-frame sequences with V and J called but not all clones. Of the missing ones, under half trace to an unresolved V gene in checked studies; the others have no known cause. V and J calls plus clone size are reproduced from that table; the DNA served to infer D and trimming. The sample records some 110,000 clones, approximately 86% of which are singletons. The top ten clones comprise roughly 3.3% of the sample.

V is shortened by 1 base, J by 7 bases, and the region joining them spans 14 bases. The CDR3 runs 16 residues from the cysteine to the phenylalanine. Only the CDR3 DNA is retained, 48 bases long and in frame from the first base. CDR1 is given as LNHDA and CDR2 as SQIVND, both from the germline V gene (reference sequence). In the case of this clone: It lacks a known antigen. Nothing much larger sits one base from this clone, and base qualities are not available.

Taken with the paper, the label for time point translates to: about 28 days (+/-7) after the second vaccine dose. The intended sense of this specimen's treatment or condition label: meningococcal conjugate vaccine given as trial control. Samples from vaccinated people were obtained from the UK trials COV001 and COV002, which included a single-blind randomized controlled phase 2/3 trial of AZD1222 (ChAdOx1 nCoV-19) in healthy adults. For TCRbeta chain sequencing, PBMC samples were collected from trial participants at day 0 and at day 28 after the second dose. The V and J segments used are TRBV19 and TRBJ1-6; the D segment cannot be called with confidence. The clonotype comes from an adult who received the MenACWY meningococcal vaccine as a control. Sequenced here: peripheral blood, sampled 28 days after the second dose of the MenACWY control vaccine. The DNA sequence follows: TGTGCCAGTAGTATAGGTCCGGGTCGAGCGAATTCACCCCTCCACTTT. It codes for CASSIGPGRANSPLHF.